A selection of T cell receptor beta chains follows, all from one sample in a study of blood T cell repertoires in COVID-19. The method was immunoSEQ multiplex PCR; TCRdb's version includes in-frame clones alone and lacks a portion of them. The sample includes around 200,000 clones, approximately 89% of them seen just once. Sequenced material: peripheral blood. The receptors were sampled from a man between 70 and 80 years old with acute or convalescent COVID-19. The CDR3 runs from the conserved cysteine through the conserved F or W. D genes are given only for firm matches. Part of the rows lack a size; the others show once, few, many or a class for expanded clones.

.	TRBV18	.	TRBJ2-1	TGTGCCAGCTCTCCGGACAGATCCTACAATGAGCAGTTCTTC	CASSPDRSYNEQFF
.	TRBV28	.	TRBJ1-5	TGTGCCAGCAGACTACCTCGGATAGATCAGCCCCAGCATTTT	CASRLPRIDQPQHF
.	TRBV28	.	TRBJ2-2	TGTGCCAGCCTCGGAGCGAACACCGGGGAGCTGTTTTTT	CASLGANTGELFF
.	TRBV5-1	.	TRBJ2-7	TGCGCCAGCAGCTTGGGTGGGGCCGTCCTCCCCTACGAGCAGTACTTC	CASSLGGAVLPYEQYF
.	TRBV6-2/TRBV6-3	TRBD1	TRBJ2-1	TGTGCCAGCAGTCTACCGGGGGACAGGCGAGGGAATGAGCAGTTCTTC	CASSLPGDRRGNEQFF
.	TRBV6-2/TRBV6-3	TRBD1	TRBJ2-1	TGTGCCAGCAGTTGGCGGGACAGGGCCGAGTTCGGCTCCTACAATGAGCAGTTCTTC	CASSWRDRAEFGSYNEQFF
.	TRBV6-6	.	TRBJ1-2	TGTGTAACTGGGAGGGAGGGCGGCTACACCTTC	CVTGREGGYTF
.	TRBV2	.	TRBJ2-1	TGTGCCAGCAGCCCGTTCCATGAGCAGTTCTTC	CASSPFHEQFF
.	TRBV19	.	TRBJ1-1	TGTGCCAGTAGCACTCTGTCCGGTTACACTGAAGCTTTCTTT	CASSTLSGYTEAFF
.	TRBV5-1	.	TRBJ2-7	TGCGCCAGCACCTTGGGGGGGCGGACCTACGAGCAGTACTTC	CASTLGGRTYEQYF
.	TRBV28	.	TRBJ1-6	TGTGCCAGCAGTTCGCCCTCCACAGCTGCACCCCTCCACTTT	CASSSPSTAAPLHF
.	TRBV27	TRBD1	TRBJ1-4	TGTGCCAGCAGTCCCCGGGGACAGTCAAAACTGTTTTTT	CASSPRGQSKLFF
.	TRBV30	.	TRBJ2-1	TGTGCCTGGAGTACCTTCCCCTTAGCGGTGGGGAACAATGAGCAGTTCTTC	CAWSTFPLAVGNNEQFF
.	TRBV27	.	TRBJ2-3	TGTGCCAGCAGCACAACAAGAACAGATACGCAGTATTTT	CASSTTRTDTQYF
.	TRBV19	TRBD1	TRBJ1-2	TGTGCCAGTACCTTGGACCGACAGGGAATGGATGGCTACACCTTC	CASTLDRQGMDGYTF
.	TRBV7-3	.	TRBJ2-1	TGTGCCAGCAGCTCCGGGACAATGGCCGGACAGTTCTTC	CASSSGTMAGQFF
.	TRBV27	.	TRBJ1-1	TGTGCCAGCAGTTTATGGGGGGTGAACACTGAAGCTTTCTTT	CASSLWGVNTEAFF
.	TRBV7-9	.	TRBJ2-1	TGTGCCAGCAGCACCTCGGGATTCGAGCAGTTCTTC	CASSTSGFEQFF
.	TRBV3-1/TRBV3-2	.	TRBJ2-7	TGTGCCAGCAGCCAAGCCGGGGGTGTTCACGAGCAGTACTTC	CASSQAGGVHEQYF
.	TRBV7-3	TRBD1	TRBJ2-7	TGTGCCAGCAGCCCGAAGGGACAGGGGGCTCTCGAGCAGTACTTC	CASSPKGQGALEQYF
.	TRBV30	TRBD2	TRBJ2-2	TGTGCACAGACTAGCCGGGGCGGGGAGCTGTTTTTT	CAQTSRGGELFF
.	TRBV15	TRBD1	TRBJ2-6	TGTGCCACCATAGGTGGAGACAGGGTTCTCTCTGGGGCCAACGTCCTGACTTTC	CATIGGDRVLSGANVLTF
.	TRBV15	.	TRBJ1-2	TGTGCCACCAGCAGAGCCCTCACGGGGGCTAACTATGGCTACACCTTC	CATSRALTGANYGYTF
.	TRBV20-1	.	TRBJ1-2	TGCAGTGCTAGTAGTCAGTACTATGGCTACACCTTC	CSASSQYYGYTF
.	TRBV10-3	.	TRBJ2-1	TGTGCCATCAGTGGGGGACTTTCCAATGAGCAGTTCTTC	CAISGGLSNEQFF
.	TRBV6-2/TRBV6-3	TRBD2	TRBJ2-6	TGTGCCAGCAGTCGGACTAGCCGTGGGGCCAACGTCCTGACTTTC	CASSRTSRGANVLTF
.	TRBV5-4	TRBD1	TRBJ2-7	TGTGCCAGCAGCCCTAGACAGGGGGCCTCCTACGAGCAGTACTTC	CASSPRQGASYEQYF
.	TRBV24-1	TRBD2	TRBJ2-1	TGTGCCACCAGTGCCAGCGGGAGGGGTTATGAGCAGTTCTTC	CATSASGRGYEQFF
.	TRBV9	.	TRBJ2-2	TGTGCCAGCAGCGTAGGTACAGGTGGGAGGACCGGGGAGCTGTTTTTT	CASSVGTGGRTGELFF
.	TRBV11-2	.	TRBJ1-2	TGTGCCAGCAGTTCCGTCCGGTCGAACTATGGCTACACCTTC	CASSSVRSNYGYTF
few	TRBV28	TRBD1	TRBJ1-2	TGTGCCAGCAGTCTGCGACAGGGTGGCTACACCTTC	CASSLRQGGYTF
.	TRBV19	.	TRBJ1-5	TGTGCCAGTAGTATTGGCGGGCAGCCCCAGCATTTT	CASSIGGQPQHF
.	TRBV28	TRBD1	TRBJ2-7	TGTGCCAGCAGTCCTCCCTCAGGGGGCGGGTACGAGCAGTACTTC	CASSPPSGGGYEQYF
.	TRBV28	TRBD1	TRBJ2-5	TGTGCCAGCAGTCCTACAGGGGCGGAGACCCAGTACTTC	CASSPTGAETQYF
.	TRBV4-1	.	TRBJ1-2	TGCGCCAGCAGCCAGAGAGTTGAGTATGGCTACACCTTC	CASSQRVEYGYTF
.	TRBV7-3	.	TRBJ2-7	TGTGCCAGCAGCTCGGGAACCTCCTACGAGCAGTACTTC	CASSSGTSYEQYF
.	TRBV29-1	TRBD2	TRBJ2-5	TGCAGCGTTGGGGAGGGGGAGACCCAGTACTTC	CSVGEGETQYF
.	TRBV6-5	.	TRBJ2-6	TGTGCCAGCAAGCGGGCTGGGGCCAACGTCCTGACTTTC	CASKRAGANVLTF
.	TRBV5-3	.	TRBJ2-2	TGTGCCAGAGGGCCTCACACCGGGGAGCTGTTTTTT	CARGPHTGELFF
.	TRBV19	.	TRBJ1-4	TGTGCCAGTAGTATGCGCAGGGGCAGCGAAAAACTGTTTTTT	CASSMRRGSEKLFF
few	TRBV11-3	TRBD1	TRBJ1-4	TGTGCCAGCAGCCCCGGGGACAGGGTTAATGAAAAACTGTTTTTT	CASSPGDRVNEKLFF
.	TRBV5-1	TRBD1	TRBJ2-5	TGCGCCAGCAGCGACCCACAGGGGGCATGGAAGACCCAGTACTTC	CASSDPQGAWKTQYF
few	TRBV6-6	TRBD2	TRBJ2-1	TGTGCCAGCAGTTACGTGCCGGGAGGGTACAATGAGCAGTTCTTC	CASSYVPGGYNEQFF
.	TRBV7-3	TRBD2	TRBJ2-2	TGTGCCAGCACCGCGGCTAGCGGGGGGGCCGGGGAGCTGTTTTTT	CASTAASGGAGELFF
.	TRBV3-1/TRBV3-2	TRBD2	TRBJ2-3	TGTGCCAGCAGCCGAGACCATATAGCGGGGGGGGCGGATACGCAGTATTTT	CASSRDHIAGGADTQYF
.	TRBV23-1	TRBD1	TRBJ1-4	TGCGCCAGCAGTCAATCAAGGGACAGGGGCTTTTTCAAAGAAGAAAAACTGTTTTTT	CASSQSRDRGFFKEEKLFF
once	TRBV4-1	.	TRBJ2-6	TGCGCCAGCAGCCAAACAGGTTTCCCCGGCTCTGGGGCCAACGTCCTGACTTTC	CASSQTGFPGSGANVLTF
.	TRBV4-3	.	TRBJ2-4	TGCGCCAGCAGCCAGGCCTCGGGAAACATTCAGTACTTC	CASSQASGNIQYF
.	TRBV3-1/TRBV3-2	TRBD2	TRBJ2-1	TGTGCCAGCAGCCAAGGAGGGGGACTAGCAGGGATTTCGCAGTTCTTC	CASSQGGGLAGISQFF
few	TRBV28	TRBD1	TRBJ1-3	TGTGCCAGCAGTGGGGGGACAGGGACAAACACCATATATTTT	CASSGGTGTNTIYF